This entry is about one TCR beta chain. This CDR3 has 14 amino acids. V was trimmed by 2 bases and J by 8 bases, leaving 15 bases between them. CDR1 GTSNPN and CDR2 SVGIG come from the germline V gene (reference sequence). In the original processing: Reference gene primer amplification in the assay estimated nucleated cell counts. The assay was immunoSEQ multiplex PCR, and TCRdb's table has in-frame clones only and misses some. V, J and clone size are those of that table, while D and trimming were read from the DNA. The table lists 120,000 or so clones, roughly 90% of them singletons, with approximately 4.2% in the top ten. The sample belongs to a study of blood T cell repertoires in COVID-19. The wider study: Donors in the United States, Italy and Spain gave samples during acute or convalescent COVID-19. Sample material is recorded as cDNA or gDNA derived from T cells, B-cell-depleted T cells, or PBMCs.

This receptor was taken from a man aged 35 to 55 with acute or convalescent COVID-19. The rearrangement joins TRBV30 to TRBJ1-4, with a weak D call TRBD1 (5 bases). The sample comprised peripheral blood. This chain's CDR3 is CAWSLAGRKEKLFF. For the CDR3, the DNA is TGTGCCTGGAGTTTAGCAGGGAGGAAAGAAAAACTGTTTTTT.